This T cell receptor beta chain is drawn from a study of T cell responses to AZD1222 COVID-19 vaccine. The repertoire was sequenced with immunoSEQ multiplex PCR; TCRdb's copy has only in-frame clones and lacks some. The sample has tens of thousands of clones; roughly 90% are singletons. Analysis merged second doses at about 4 or about 12 weeks. Per germline, CDR1 KGHSH and CDR2 LQKENI. The CDR3 totals 17 residues. The V segment lost 3 bases and the J segment 3 bases; nucleotides outside the gene matches: 12. General observations from the study: Researchers took repertoire samples only after the peak T cell response had come. Dominant at 160-218 and 743-854, vaccine-associated CD4 TCRs also spanned spike.

Remarks on this clone: Antigen specificity is unknown.

The receptor's source is an adult who received the AZD1222 COVID-19 vaccine. The genes are TRBV18 and TRBJ1-1; TRBD1 matches 8 bases. Sequences were derived from peripheral blood, sampled 28 days after the second AZD1222 dose. This CDR3 is CASSPNLQGARDTEAFF. DNA for the CDR3: TGTGCCAGCTCACCGAATCTCCAGGGGGCGCGGGACACTGAAGCTTTCTTT.